The rows below give T cell receptor beta chains drawn from one sample of a study of OX40 agonist ivuxolimab in advanced cancers. Generated by immunoSEQ multiplex PCR, the TCRdb table keeps only in-frame clones and is missing some. The data show around 100,000 clones, approximately 95% seen once. This specimen was CD4+ or CD8+ T cells sorted from blood, taken in a trial of the OX40 agonist ivuxolimab. These receptors were taken from an adult with an advanced solid tumor such as melanoma, head and neck, liver or kidney cancer. CDR3s include the opening cysteine and the closing phenylalanine or tryptophan. Fields, in order: V gene, CDR3 length, J gene, CDR3 protein.

v_gene: TRBV19
len: 14
j_gene: TRBJ2-1
CDR3aa: CASSWPRKSNEQFF

v_gene: TRBV28
len: 14
j_gene: TRBJ1-5
CDR3aa: CASSLSYSNQPQHF

v_gene: TRBV20-1
len: 11
j_gene: TRBJ2-7
CDR3aa: CSARDSYEQYF

v_gene: TRBV6-5
len: 13
j_gene: TRBJ2-5
CDR3aa: CASTPGGQETQYF

v_gene: TRBV28
len: 14
j_gene: TRBJ2-6
CDR3aa: CASSQTGGANVLTF

v_gene: TRBV18
len: 14
j_gene: TRBJ1-1
CDR3aa: CASSPTGLDTEAFF

v_gene: TRBV5-6
len: 15
j_gene: TRBJ2-5
CDR3aa: CASSLGTGQQGTQYF

v_gene: TRBV7-2
len: 15
j_gene: TRBJ2-7
CDR3aa: CASSSGLGESYEQYF

v_gene: TRBV7-3
len: 13
j_gene: TRBJ2-3
CDR3aa: CASSFQGADTQYF

v_gene: TRBV27
len: 16
j_gene: TRBJ1-5
CDR3aa: CASSLSAGGSNQPQHF

v_gene: TRBV6-6
len: 14
j_gene: TRBJ2-5
CDR3aa: CASGPLMNQETQYF

v_gene: TRBV7-8
len: 17
j_gene: TRBJ2-7
CDR3aa: CASSLNLVSAGLYEQYF

v_gene: TRBV9
len: 17
j_gene: TRBJ2-3
CDR3aa: CASSVWGSGSSTDTQYF

v_gene: TRBV13
len: 15
j_gene: TRBJ2-2
CDR3aa: CASSPGQGETGELFF

v_gene: TRBV7-9
len: 16
j_gene: TRBJ1-4
CDR3aa: CASSLDGDREREKLFF